Listed below are T cell receptor beta chains from one sample, sequenced in a study of T cell responses to AZD1222 COVID-19 vaccine. The assay was immunoSEQ multiplex PCR, and TCRdb's table has in-frame clones only and misses some. Seen here are about 270,000 clones, approximately 94% observed once, and the top ten hold 0.55%. The source was peripheral blood, collected 28 days after the second AZD1222 dose. These receptors were taken from an adult who received the AZD1222 COVID-19 vaccine. Both conserved end residues are part of each CDR3. The order of the fields is J gene, V gene, D gene, clone size, CDR3 protein, CDR3 DNA. The D gene is left open where the match is weak. Where a row states a size, it is once, few, many or the class of an expanded clone; other rows omit it.

TRBJ2-7 | TRBV6-5 | . | . | CASSYLQDSYEQYF | TGTGCCAGCAGTTACCTTCAGGACTCCTACGAGCAGTACTTC
TRBJ1-1 | TRBV10-3 | . | . | CAISEVRGTEAFF | TGTGCCATCAGTGAAGTTAGGGGCACTGAAGCTTTCTTT
TRBJ1-2 | TRBV24-1 | TRBD1 | . | CATSEGTGGGGYTF | TGTGCCACCAGTGAAGGGACAGGGGGCGGTGGCTACACCTTC
TRBJ1-1 | TRBV28 | . | . | CASSLRQALDPFF | TGTGCCAGCAGTTTAAGGCAGGCCCTGGACCCTTTCTTT
TRBJ2-2 | TRBV21-1 | . | once | CASTTGGTHGTGELFF | TGTGCCAGCACCACAGGGGGCACTCACGGCACCGGGGAGCTGTTTTTT
TRBJ1-3 | TRBV28 | . | . | CASSTLPGNTIYF | TGTGCCAGCAGTACCCTCCCGGGGAACACCATATATTTT
TRBJ2-7 | TRBV3-1/TRBV3-2 | . | . | CASSHTRDYEQYF | TGTGCCAGCAGCCACACCCGAGATTACGAGCAGTACTTC
TRBJ2-7 | TRBV6-5 | . | . | CASTLSGSGYYEQYF | TGTGCCAGCACCTTATCCGGGTCAGGCTACTACGAGCAGTACTTC
TRBJ2-4 | TRBV2 | TRBD1 | . | CASSAGTGRARIQYF | TGTGCCAGCAGTGCCGGGACAGGGAGGGCCCGCATTCAGTACTTC
TRBJ2-7 | TRBV2 | TRBD1 | . | CASRTLDRGHDEQYF | TGTGCCAGCAGAACCCTTGACAGGGGGCACGACGAGCAGTACTTC
TRBJ1-2 | TRBV2 | . | . | CASSGGYGQSGYTF | TGTGCCAGCAGTGGGGGGTATGGTCAGAGTGGCTACACCTTC
TRBJ2-3 | TRBV4-2 | TRBD1 | . | CASGIDRARLDF | TGTGCCAGCGGGATCGACAGGGCCCGCTTAGATTTT
TRBJ2-3 | TRBV12-2 | . | . | CASRLAEGGQGRSRQYF | TGTGCAAGTCGCTTAGCGGAGGGGGGACAGGGACGGTCAAGGCAGTATTTT
TRBJ1-2 | TRBV3-1/TRBV3-2 | TRBD1 | once | CASSQRGGAGYGYTF | TGTGCCAGCAGCCAGAGAGGGGGCGCGGGATATGGCTACACCTTC
TRBJ2-1 | TRBV6-2/TRBV6-3 | . | . | CASSYSYNEQFF | TGTGCCAGCAGTTACTCCTACAATGAGCAGTTCTTC
TRBJ1-3 | TRBV6-5 | . | . | CASSSGHFGNTIYF | TGTGCCAGCAGTTCCGGACACTTCGGAAACACCATATATTTT
TRBJ1-2 | TRBV10-3 | TRBD1 | . | CAISGGGTANYGYTF | TGTGCCATCAGTGGGGGGGGGACAGCTAACTATGGCTACACCTTC
TRBJ2-7 | TRBV30 | . | . | CAWSGGSYEQYF | TGTGCCTGGAGTGGGGGATCCTACGAGCAGTACTTC
TRBJ1-1 | TRBV11-2 | TRBD1 | . | CASSSGGVSTTEAFF | TGTGCCAGCAGCTCAGGGGGGGTGTCGACAACTGAAGCTTTCTTT
TRBJ1-4 | TRBV7-8 | . | . | CASSRLGGADEKLFF | TGTGCCAGCAGCCGTTTGGGGGGAGCGGATGAAAAACTGTTTTTT
TRBJ1-4 | TRBV4-1 | . | . | CASSRTDSNEKLFF | TGCGCCAGCAGCCGGACAGATTCCAATGAAAAACTGTTTTTT
TRBJ2-1 | TRBV11-3 | . | . | CASSGQPGDEQFF | TGTGCCAGCAGCGGACAGCCGGGCGATGAGCAGTTCTTC
TRBJ2-2 | TRBV5-1 | . | . | CASSWVQNTGELFF | TGCGCCAGCAGCTGGGTACAGAACACCGGGGAGCTGTTTTTT
TRBJ1-1 | TRBV15 | . | once | CATSGQTEAFF | TGTGCCACCAGCGGGCAGACTGAAGCTTTCTTT
TRBJ1-2 | TRBV6-2/TRBV6-3 | . | once | CASSYAGRSYGYTF | TGTGCCAGCAGTTACGCGGGCAGGTCCTATGGCTACACCTTC
TRBJ1-5 | TRBV6-5 | . | . | CASSSRPENQPQHF | TGTGCCAGCAGTTCTAGGCCAGAGAATCAGCCCCAGCATTTT
TRBJ1-1 | TRBV5-1 | . | . | CASSLAGTAYTEAFF | TGCGCCAGCAGCTTGGCCGGGACTGCCTACACTGAAGCTTTCTTT
TRBJ2-1 | TRBV14 | . | . | CASSQDRYREGVDNEQFF | TGTGCCAGCAGCCAAGATAGGTACAGGGAAGGGGTTGACAATGAGCAGTTCTTC
TRBJ2-7 | TRBV5-4 | TRBD1 | . | CASSLPETGNPYEQYF | TGTGCCAGCAGCCTCCCGGAGACAGGGAACCCCTACGAGCAGTACTTC
TRBJ1-2 | TRBV7-9 | . | . | CASSPHGTEGYTF | TGTGCCAGCAGCCCCCACGGGACGGAAGGCTACACCTTC
TRBJ2-1 | TRBV18 | TRBD2 | . | CASSPRAGGTNEQFF | TGTGCCAGCTCACCCCGGGCGGGGGGAACTAATGAGCAGTTCTTC
TRBJ1-2 | TRBV18 | . | . | CASSPDRTGGYTF | TGTGCCAGCTCACCGGACAGAACAGGAGGCTACACCTTC
TRBJ2-1 | TRBV29-1 | TRBD1 | . | CSAEGTGVYNEQFF | TGCAGCGCGGAGGGGACAGGGGTATACAATGAGCAGTTCTTC
TRBJ1-5 | TRBV4-1 | . | . | CASSQEVRGQPQHF | TGCGCCAGCAGCCAAGAGGTTCGTGGACAGCCCCAGCATTTT
TRBJ2-2 | TRBV15 | . | . | CATSPNRNTGELFF | TGTGCCACCAGCCCCAACAGGAACACCGGGGAGCTGTTTTTT
TRBJ1-1 | TRBV5-6 | . | . | CASSLPGNTEAFF | TGTGCCAGCAGCTTGCCGGGCAACACTGAAGCTTTCTTT
TRBJ2-1 | TRBV11-3 | TRBD2 | . | CASSPRGLAGGGEQFF | TGTGCCAGCAGCCCAAGGGGACTAGCGGGAGGAGGTGAGCAGTTCTTC
TRBJ1-4 | TRBV28 | . | . | CASSPMEAGRDRLFF | TGTGCCAGCAGCCCCATGGAGGCAGGGAGAGATAGACTGTTTTTT
TRBJ1-2 | TRBV28 | . | . | CASRSSRGIYTF | TGTGCCAGCAGATCTAGCAGGGGTATATACACCTTC
TRBJ2-3 | TRBV20-1 | . | . | CSAMRGDTQYF | TGCAGTGCTATGAGGGGAGATACGCAGTATTTT
TRBJ2-7 | TRBV12-3/TRBV12-4 | TRBD1 | once | CASGTGDFYEQYF | TGTGCCAGCGGGACAGGGGATTTCTACGAGCAGTACTTC
TRBJ1-1 | TRBV2 | TRBD1 | . | CASSEMTGYYPAFF | TGTGCCAGCAGTGAGATGACAGGGTATTATCCAGCTTTCTTT
TRBJ2-3 | TRBV11-2 | TRBD2 | . | CASSPLAGAATDTQYF | TGTGCCAGCAGCCCACTAGCGGGGGCCGCCACAGATACGCAGTATTTT
TRBJ2-1 | TRBV6-2/TRBV6-3 | TRBD2 | few | CASSGGSSYNEQFF | TGTGCCAGCAGCGGGGGGAGTTCCTACAATGAGCAGTTCTTC
TRBJ2-5 | TRBV28 | . | . | CASTNPQGAQYF | TGTGCCAGCACCAACCCGCAAGGGGCCCAGTACTTC
TRBJ2-2 | TRBV7-9 | . | . | CASSLMATGGELFF | TGTGCCAGCAGCTTAATGGCAACAGGTGGAGAGCTGTTTTTT
TRBJ2-7 | TRBV4-3 | . | . | CASSQERWDEQYF | TGCGCCAGCAGCCAAGAGCGTTGGGATGAGCAGTACTTC
TRBJ2-7 | TRBV21-1 | . | . | CASSKDGGIHGYEQYF | TGTGCCAGCAGCAAAGATGGGGGGATTCATGGCTACGAGCAGTACTTC
TRBJ1-5 | TRBV12-3/TRBV12-4 | . | . | CASSLGRDQPQHF | TGTGCCAGCAGTTTAGGGCGAGATCAGCCCCAGCATTTT
TRBJ1-4 | TRBV10-3 | . | once | CAISESAGRKEKLFF | TGTGCCATCAGTGAGTCAGCGGGGCGAAAGGAAAAACTGTTTTTT
TRBJ1-5 | TRBV28 | . | . | CASSYLGDTLHF | TGTGCCAGCAGTTATCTGGGGGACACACTCCATTTT
TRBJ2-3 | TRBV30 | . | . | CAWSVAGRPPDTQYF | TGTGCCTGGAGTGTGGCAGGTCGCCCTCCAGATACGCAGTATTTT
TRBJ2-1 | TRBV5-1 | . | . | CASSSRDNRVNEQFF | TGCGCCAGCAGCTCCCGGGACAACCGGGTTAATGAGCAGTTCTTC
TRBJ2-3 | TRBV24-1 | TRBD2 | . | CATSDSTSGGETDTQYF | TGTGCCACCAGTGACTCGACTAGCGGGGGAGAGACAGATACGCAGTATTTT